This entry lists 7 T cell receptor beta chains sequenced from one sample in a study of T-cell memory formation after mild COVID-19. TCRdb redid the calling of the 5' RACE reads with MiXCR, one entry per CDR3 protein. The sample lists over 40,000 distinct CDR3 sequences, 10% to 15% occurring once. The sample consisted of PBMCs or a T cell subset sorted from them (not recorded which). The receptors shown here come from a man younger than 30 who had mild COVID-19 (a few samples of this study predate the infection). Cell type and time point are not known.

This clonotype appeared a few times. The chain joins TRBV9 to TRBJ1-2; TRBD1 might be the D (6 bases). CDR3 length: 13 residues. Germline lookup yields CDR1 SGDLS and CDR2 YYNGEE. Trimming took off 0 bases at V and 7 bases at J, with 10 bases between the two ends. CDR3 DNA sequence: TGTGCCAGCAGCGTAGCAGGGGCGCTTGGCTACACCTTC. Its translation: CASSVAGALGYTF.

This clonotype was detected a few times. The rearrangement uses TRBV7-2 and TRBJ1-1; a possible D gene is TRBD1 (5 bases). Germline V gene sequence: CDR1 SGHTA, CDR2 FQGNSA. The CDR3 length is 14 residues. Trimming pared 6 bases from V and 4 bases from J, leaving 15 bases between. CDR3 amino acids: CASSSPSGGTEAFF. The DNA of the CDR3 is TGTGCCAGCAGTTCCCCCTCGGGGGGCACTGAAGCTTTCTTT.

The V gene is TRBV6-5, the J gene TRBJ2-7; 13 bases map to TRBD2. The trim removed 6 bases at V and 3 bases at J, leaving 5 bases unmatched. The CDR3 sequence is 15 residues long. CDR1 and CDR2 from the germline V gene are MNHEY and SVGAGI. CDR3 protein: CASRMGLAGIYEQYV. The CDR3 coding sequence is TGTGCCAGCAGAATGGGACTAGCGGGAATCTACGAGCAGTACGTC.

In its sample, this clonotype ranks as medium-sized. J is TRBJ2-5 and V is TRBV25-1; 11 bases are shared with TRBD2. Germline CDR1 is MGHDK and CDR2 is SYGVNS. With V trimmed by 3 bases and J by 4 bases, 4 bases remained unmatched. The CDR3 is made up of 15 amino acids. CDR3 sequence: CASSETSGVRETQYF. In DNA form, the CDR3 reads TGTGCCAGCAGTGAGACTAGCGGGGTTCGAGAGACCCAGTACTTC.

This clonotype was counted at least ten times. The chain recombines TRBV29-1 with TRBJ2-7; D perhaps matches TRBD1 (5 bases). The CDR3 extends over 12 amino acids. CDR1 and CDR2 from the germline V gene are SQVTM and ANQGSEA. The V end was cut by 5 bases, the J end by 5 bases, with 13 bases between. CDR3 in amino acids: CSVLQVTHEQYF. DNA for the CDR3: TGCAGCGTTCTACAGGTAACACACGAGCAGTACTTC.

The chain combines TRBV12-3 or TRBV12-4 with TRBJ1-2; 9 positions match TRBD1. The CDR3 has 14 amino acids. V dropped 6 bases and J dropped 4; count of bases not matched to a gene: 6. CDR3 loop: CASRQGAGSYGYTF. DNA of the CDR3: TGTGCCAGCAGACAGGGGGCAGGCAGCTATGGCTACACCTTC.

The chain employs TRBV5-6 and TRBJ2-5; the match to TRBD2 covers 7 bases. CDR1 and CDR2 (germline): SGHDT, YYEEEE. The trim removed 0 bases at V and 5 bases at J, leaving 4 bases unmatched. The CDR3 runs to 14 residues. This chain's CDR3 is CASSLVGRGETQYF. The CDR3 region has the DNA TGTGCCAGCAGCTTGGTAGGGCGGGGGGAGACCCAGTACTTC.